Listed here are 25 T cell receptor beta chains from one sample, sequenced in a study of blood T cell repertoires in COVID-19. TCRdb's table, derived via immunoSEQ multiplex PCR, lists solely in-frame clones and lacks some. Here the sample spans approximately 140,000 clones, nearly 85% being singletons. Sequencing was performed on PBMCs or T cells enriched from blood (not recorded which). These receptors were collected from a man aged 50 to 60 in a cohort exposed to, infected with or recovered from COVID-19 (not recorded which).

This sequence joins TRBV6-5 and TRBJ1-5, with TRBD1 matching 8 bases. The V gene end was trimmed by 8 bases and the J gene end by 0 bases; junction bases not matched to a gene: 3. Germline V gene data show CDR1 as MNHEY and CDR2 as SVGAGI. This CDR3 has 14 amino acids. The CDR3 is CASQGAHSNQPQHF. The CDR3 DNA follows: TGTGCCAGCCAGGGGGCCCATAGCAATCAGCCCCAGCATTTT.

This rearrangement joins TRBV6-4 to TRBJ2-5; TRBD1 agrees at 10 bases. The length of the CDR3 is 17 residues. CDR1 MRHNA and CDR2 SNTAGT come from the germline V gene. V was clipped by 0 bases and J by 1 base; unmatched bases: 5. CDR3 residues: CASSDSGTGDPQETQYF. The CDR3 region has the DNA TGTGCCAGCAGTGACTCAGGGACAGGGGACCCCCAAGAGACCCAGTACTTC.

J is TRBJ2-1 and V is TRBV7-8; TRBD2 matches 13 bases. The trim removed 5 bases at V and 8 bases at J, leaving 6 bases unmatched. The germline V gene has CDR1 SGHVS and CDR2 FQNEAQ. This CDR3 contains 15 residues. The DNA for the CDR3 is TGTGCCAGCAGCACTAGCGGGGGGGGGATCCATGAGCAGTTCTTC. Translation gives CASSTSGGGIHEQFF.

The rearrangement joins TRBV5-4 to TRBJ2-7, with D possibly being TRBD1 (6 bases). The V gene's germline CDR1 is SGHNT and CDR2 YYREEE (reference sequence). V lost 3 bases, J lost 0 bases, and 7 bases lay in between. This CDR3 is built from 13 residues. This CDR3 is CASSSDSSYEQYF. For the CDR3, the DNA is TGTGCCAGCAGCTCGGACAGCTCCTACGAGCAGTACTTC.

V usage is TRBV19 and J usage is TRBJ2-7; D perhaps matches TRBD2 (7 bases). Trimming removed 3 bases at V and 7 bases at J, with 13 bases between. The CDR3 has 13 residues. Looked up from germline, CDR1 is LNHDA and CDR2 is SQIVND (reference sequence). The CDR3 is CASSMGRGMEQYF. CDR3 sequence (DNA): TGTGCCAGTAGTATGGGGAGGGGGATGGAGCAGTACTTC.

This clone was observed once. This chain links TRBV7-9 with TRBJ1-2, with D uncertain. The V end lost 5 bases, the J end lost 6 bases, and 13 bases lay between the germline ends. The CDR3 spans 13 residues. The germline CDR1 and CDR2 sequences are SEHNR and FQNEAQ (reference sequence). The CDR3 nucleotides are TGTGCCAGCAGCCGACATGAGGGTAATGGCTACACCTTC. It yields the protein CASSRHEGNGYTF.

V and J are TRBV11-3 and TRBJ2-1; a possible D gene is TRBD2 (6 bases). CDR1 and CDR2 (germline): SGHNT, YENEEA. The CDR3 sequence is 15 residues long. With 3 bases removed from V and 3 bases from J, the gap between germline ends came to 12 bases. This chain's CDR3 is CASSFNGGNYNEQFF. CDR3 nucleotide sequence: TGTGCCAGCAGCTTTAACGGGGGAAACTACAATGAGCAGTTCTTC. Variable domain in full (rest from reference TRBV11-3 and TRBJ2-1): EAGVVQSPRYKIIEKKQPVAFWCNPISGHNTLYWYLQNLGQGPELLIRYENEEAVDDSQLPKDRFSAERLKGVDSTLKIQPAELGDSAVYLCASSFNGGNYNEQFFGPGTRLTVL.

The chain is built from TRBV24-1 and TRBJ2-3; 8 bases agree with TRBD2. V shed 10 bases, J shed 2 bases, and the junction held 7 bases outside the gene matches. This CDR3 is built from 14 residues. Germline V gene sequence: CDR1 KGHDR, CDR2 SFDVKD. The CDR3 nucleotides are TGTGCCACGGAGGTAGCGGGGACCACAGATACGCAGTATTTT. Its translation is CATEVAGTTDTQYF.

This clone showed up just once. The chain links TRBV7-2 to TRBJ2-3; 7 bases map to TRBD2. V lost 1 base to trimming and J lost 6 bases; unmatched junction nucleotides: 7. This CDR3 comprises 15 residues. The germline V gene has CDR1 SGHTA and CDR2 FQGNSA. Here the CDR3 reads CASSLVGGSPDTQYF. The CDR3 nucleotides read TGTGCCAGCAGCTTAGTTGGCGGGAGTCCTGATACGCAGTATTTT. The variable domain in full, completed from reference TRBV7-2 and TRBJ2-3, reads GAGVSQSPSNKVTEKGKDVELRCDPISGHTALYWYRQSLGQGLEFLIYFQGNSAPDKSGLPSDRFSAERTGGSVSTLTIQRTQQEDSAVYLCASSLVGGSPDTQYFGPGTRLTVL.

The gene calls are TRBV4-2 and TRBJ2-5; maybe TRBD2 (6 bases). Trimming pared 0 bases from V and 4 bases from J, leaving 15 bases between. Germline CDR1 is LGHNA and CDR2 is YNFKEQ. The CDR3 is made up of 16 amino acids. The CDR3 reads CASSQDGGMGGETQYF. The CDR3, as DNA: TGTGCCAGCAGCCAAGATGGCGGGATGGGAGGAGAGACCCAGTACTTC.

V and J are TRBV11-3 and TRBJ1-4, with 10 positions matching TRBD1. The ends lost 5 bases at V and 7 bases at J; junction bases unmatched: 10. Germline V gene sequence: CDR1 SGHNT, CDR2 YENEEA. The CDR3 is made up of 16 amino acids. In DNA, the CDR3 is TGTGCCAGCAGCCAGGGACAGGGGCCCGGACCTGAAAAACTGTTTTTT. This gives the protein CASSQGQGPGPEKLFF.

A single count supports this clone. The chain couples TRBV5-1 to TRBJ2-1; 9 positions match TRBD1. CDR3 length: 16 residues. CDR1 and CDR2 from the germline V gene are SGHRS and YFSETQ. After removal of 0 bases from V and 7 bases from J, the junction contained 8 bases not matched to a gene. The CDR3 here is CASSLGPGQGMNEQFF. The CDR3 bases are TGCGCCAGCAGCTTGGGACCGGGACAGGGTATGAATGAGCAGTTCTTC.

The CDR3 region has the DNA TGTGCCAGCAGAGGTCTAGCGGGAGTCTCCTCCTACAATGAGCAGTTCTTC. It codes for CASRGLAGVSSYNEQFF. V usage is TRBV7-6 and J usage is TRBJ2-1, with TRBD2 matching over 10 bases. Germline loops: CDR1 SGHVS, CDR2 FNYEAQ. The V segment lost 6 bases and the J segment 0 bases; nucleotides outside the gene matches: 8. CDR3 length: 17 residues.

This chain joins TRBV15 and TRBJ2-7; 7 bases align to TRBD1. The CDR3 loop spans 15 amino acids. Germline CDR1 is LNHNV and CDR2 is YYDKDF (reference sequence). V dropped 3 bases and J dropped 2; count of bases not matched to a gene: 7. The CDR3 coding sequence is TGTGCCACCAGCAGTTACCGGGACAGACCCTACGAGCAGTACTTC. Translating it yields CATSSYRDRPYEQYF.

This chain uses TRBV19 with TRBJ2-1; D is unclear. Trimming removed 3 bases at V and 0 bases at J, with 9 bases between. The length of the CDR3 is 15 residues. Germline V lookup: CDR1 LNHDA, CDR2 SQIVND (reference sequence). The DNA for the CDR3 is TGTGCCAGTAGTATCGGGTGGAGCTCCTACAATGAGCAGTTCTTC. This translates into CASSIGWSSYNEQFF.

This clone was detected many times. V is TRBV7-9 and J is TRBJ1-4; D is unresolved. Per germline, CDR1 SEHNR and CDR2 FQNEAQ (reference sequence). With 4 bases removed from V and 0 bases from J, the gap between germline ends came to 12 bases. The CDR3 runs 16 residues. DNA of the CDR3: TGTGCCAGCAGCTCCCCGCCGGGTGCAACTAATGAAAAACTGTTTTTT. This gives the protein CASSSPPGATNEKLFF.

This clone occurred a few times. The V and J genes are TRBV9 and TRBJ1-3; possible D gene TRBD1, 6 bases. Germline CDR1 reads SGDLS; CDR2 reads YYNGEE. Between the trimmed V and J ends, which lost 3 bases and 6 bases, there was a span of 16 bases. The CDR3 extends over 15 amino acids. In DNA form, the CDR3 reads TGTGCCAGCAGCGAGACCGGGACACTTGAAAACACCATATATTTT. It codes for CASSETGTLENTIYF. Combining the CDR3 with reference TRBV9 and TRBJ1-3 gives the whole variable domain DSGVTQTPKHLITATGQRVTLRCSPRSGDLSVYWYQQSLDQGLQFLIQYYNGEERAKGNILERFSAQQFPDLHSELNLSSLELGDSALYFCASSETGTLENTIYFGEGSWLTVV.

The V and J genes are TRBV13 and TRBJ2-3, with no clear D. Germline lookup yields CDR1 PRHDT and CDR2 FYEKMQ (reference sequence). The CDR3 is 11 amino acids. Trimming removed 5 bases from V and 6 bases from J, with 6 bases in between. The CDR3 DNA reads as TGTGCCAGCAGCCCCGGGGATACGCAGTATTTT. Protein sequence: CASSPGDTQYF.

CDR3 protein: CASSLAIPRHLHF. The CDR3 DNA reads TGTGCCAGCAGTTTAGCGATTCCCCGACACCTCCACTTT. The chain combines TRBV12-3 or TRBV12-4 with TRBJ1-6, with D unclear. The CDR3 sequence is 13 residues long. Trimming cost V 0 bases and J 15 bases, with 12 bases left between them.

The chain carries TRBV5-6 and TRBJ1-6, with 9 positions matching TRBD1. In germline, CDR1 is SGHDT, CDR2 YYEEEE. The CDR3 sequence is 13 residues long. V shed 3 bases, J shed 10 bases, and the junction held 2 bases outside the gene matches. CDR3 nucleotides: TGTGCCAGCAGCTGGGACAGGGACTCACCCCTCCACTTT. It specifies CASSWDRDSPLHF.

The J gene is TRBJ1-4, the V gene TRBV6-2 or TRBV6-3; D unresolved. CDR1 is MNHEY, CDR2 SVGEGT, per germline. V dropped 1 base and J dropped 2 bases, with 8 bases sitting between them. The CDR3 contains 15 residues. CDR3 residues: CASSYLGRTNEKLFF. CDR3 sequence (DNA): TGTGCCAGCAGTTACTTGGGCCGGACTAATGAAAAACTGTTTTTT.

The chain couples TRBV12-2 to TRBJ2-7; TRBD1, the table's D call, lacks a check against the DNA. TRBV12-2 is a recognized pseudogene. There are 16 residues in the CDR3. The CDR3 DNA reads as TGTGCAAGTCGCTTCGCCGTCCAGGGGACCAGCTACGAGCAGTACTTC. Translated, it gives CASRFAVQGTSYEQYF.

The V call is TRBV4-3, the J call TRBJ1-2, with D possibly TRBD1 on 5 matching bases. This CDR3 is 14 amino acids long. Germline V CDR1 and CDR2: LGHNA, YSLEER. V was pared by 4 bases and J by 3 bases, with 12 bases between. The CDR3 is CASSRTAGDYGYTF. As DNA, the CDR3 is TGCGCCAGCAGCCGGACTGCGGGGGACTATGGCTACACCTTC.

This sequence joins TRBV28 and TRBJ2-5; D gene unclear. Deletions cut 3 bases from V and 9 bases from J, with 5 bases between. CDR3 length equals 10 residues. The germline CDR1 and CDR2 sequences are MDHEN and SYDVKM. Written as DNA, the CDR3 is TGTGCCAGCAGTTTCAGTCCCCAGTACTTC. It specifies CASSFSPQYF.

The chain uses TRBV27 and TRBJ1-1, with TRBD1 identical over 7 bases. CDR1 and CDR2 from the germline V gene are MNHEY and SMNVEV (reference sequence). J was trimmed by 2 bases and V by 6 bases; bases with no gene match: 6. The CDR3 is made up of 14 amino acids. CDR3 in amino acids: CASRPGQQNTEAFF. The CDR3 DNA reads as TGTGCCAGCAGGCCGGGACAGCAAAACACTGAAGCTTTCTTT.